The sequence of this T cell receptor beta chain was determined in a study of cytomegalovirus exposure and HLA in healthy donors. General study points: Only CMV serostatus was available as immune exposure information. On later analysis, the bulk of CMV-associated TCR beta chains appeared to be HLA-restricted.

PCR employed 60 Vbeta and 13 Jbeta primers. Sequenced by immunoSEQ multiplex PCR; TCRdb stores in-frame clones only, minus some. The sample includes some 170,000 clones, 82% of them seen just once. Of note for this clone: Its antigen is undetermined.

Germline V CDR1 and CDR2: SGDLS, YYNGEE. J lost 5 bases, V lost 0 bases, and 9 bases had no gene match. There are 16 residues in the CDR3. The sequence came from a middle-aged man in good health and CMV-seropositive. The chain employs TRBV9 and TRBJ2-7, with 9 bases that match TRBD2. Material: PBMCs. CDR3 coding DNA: TGTGCCAGCAGCGTAGAGGTAGCGGGAGCGTCCGACGAGCAGTACTTC. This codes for CASSVEVAGASDEQYF.